This TCR beta chain was found in a study of CD8+ T cells in alopecia areata. Study summary: Patients given treatment had severity scored by the percentage of scalp area affected.

The CDR3 has 13 amino acids. Trimming stripped 6 bases from V and 7 bases from J, with 10 bases between. Looked up from germline, CDR1 is MNHNS and CDR2 is SASEGT. Reverse transcribed after extraction, RNA yielded cDNA as the sequencing template. Data came from immunoSEQ multiplex PCR; TCRdb stores just in-frame clones and leaves some out. The table records under 200,000 clones, 65% of them present only once. Study-wide findings and caveats: On tofacitinib, scalp clonality and expanded CD8+ clones among top 100 fell significantly. TCR sharing across patients was less clear than in mice, possibly HLA-related. In scalp and blood during tofacitinib, many expanded lesional clones persisted.

As for treatment: oral pan-JAK inhibitor, 5-10 mg twice daily. This clone was found once. Antigen unknown. Specimen: CD4+ T cells sorted from blood, collected at week 4, from a patient treated with tofacitinib. This TCR was recovered from a human donor with alopecia areata. The V call is TRBV6-1, the J call TRBJ1-6; no definite D call. This CDR3 reads CASSGPNNSPLHF. The CDR3, as DNA: TGTGCCAGCAGCGGACCCAACAATTCACCCCTCCACTTT.